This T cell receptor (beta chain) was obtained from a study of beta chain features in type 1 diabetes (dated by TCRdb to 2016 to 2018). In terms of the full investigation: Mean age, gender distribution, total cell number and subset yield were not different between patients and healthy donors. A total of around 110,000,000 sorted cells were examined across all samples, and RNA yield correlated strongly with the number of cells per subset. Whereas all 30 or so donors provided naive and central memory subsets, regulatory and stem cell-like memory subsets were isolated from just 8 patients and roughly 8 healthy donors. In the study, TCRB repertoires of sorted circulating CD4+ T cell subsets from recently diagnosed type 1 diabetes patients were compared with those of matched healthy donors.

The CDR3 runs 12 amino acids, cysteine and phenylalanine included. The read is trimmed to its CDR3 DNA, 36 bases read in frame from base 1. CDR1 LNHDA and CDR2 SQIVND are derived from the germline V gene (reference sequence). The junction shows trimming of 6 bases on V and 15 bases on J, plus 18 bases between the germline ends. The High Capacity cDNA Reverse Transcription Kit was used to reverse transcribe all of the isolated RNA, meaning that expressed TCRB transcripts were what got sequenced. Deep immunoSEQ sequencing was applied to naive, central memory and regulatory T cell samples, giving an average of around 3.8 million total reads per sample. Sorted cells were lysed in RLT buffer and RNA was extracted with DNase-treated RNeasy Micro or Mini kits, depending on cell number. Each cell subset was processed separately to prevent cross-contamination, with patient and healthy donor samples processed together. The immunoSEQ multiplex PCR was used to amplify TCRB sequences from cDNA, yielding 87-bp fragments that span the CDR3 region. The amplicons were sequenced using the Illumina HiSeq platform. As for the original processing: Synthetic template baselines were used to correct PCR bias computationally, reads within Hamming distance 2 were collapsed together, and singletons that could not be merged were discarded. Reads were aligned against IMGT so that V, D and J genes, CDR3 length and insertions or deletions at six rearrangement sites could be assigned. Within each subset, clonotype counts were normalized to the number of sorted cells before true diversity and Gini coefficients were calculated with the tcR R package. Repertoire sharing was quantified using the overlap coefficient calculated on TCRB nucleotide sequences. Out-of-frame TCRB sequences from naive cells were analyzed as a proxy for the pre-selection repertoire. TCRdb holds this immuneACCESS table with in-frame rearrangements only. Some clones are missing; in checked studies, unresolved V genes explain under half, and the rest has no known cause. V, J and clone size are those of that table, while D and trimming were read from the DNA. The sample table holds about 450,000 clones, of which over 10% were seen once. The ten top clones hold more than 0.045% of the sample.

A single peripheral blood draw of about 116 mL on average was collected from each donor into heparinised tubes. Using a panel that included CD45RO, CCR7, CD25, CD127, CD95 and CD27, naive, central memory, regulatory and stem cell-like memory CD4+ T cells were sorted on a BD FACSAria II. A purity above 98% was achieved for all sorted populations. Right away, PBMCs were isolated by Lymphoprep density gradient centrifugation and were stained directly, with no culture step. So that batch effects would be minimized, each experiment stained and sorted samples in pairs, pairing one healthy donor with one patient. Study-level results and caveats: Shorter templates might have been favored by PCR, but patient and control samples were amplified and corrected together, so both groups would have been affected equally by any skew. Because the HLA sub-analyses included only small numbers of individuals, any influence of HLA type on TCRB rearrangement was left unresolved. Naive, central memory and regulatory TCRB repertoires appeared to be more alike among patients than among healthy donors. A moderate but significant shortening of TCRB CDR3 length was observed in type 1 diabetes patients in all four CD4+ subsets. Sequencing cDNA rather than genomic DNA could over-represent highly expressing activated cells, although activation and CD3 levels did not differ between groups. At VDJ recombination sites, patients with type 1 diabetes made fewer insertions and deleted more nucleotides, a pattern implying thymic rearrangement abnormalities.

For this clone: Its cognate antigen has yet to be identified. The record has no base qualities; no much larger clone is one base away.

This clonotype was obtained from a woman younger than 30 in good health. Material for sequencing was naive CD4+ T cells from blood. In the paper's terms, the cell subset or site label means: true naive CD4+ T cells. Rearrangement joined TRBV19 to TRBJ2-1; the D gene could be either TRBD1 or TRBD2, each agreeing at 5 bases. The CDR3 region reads CASSLERGVAFF. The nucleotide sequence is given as TGTGCCAGTAGCCTGGAGAGGGGAGTGGCGTTCTTC. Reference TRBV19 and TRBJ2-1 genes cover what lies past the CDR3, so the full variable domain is DGGITQSPKYLFRKEGQNVTLSCEQNLNHDAMYWYRQDPGQGLRLIYYSQIVNDFQKGDIAEGYSVSREKKESFPLTVTSAQKNPTAFYLCASSLERGVAFFGPGTRLTVL.